These 26 T cell receptor beta chains originate from one sample sequenced in a study of shared clonotypes between healthy human individuals. Clones were read by immunoSEQ multiplex PCR, and TCRdb kept only the in-frame ones, dropping some. This table has roughly 2 million clones, over 85% appearing once. The sample was naive CD4+ T cells sorted from blood. Subset: CD45RA+ positively selected. Receptors were obtained from a man younger than 35 in good health.

The chain couples TRBV5-1 to TRBJ2-7; TRBD1 agrees at 8 bases. Per the germline V gene, CDR1 is SGHRS and CDR2 is YFSETQ. CDR3 length: 14 amino acids. The V segment lost 4 bases and the J segment 7 bases; nucleotides outside the gene matches: 10. The CDR3 DNA is TGCGCCAGCAGCGATGGACAGGGAAAAAATGAGCAGTACTTC. Its protein is CASSDGQGKNEQYF.

The chain uses TRBV30 and TRBJ2-3; 8 bases fit TRBD1. The V segment lost 2 bases and the J segment 3 bases; nucleotides outside the gene matches: 7. This CDR3 spans 15 amino acids. Germline V lookup: CDR1 GTSNPN, CDR2 SVGIG (reference sequence). For the CDR3, the DNA is TGTGCCTGGAGTATAGGACAGGGAAAAACAGATACGCAGTATTTT. Translated: CAWSIGQGKTDTQYF.

This chain connects TRBV6-5 to TRBJ1-2, with TRBD1 identical over 8 bases. With V trimmed by 5 bases and J by 5 bases, 10 bases remained unmatched. The CDR3 is made up of 15 amino acids. From germline, CDR1 is MNHEY and CDR2 SVGAGI. This CDR3 is CASSTGGHGRYGYTF. In nucleotides, the CDR3 is TGTGCCAGCAGTACAGGGGGACACGGTAGATATGGCTACACCTTC.

The J gene is TRBJ1-5, the V gene TRBV28; TRBD1 matches 10 bases. With 2 bases clipped from V and 6 bases from J, the junction kept 13 bases outside the gene matches. The CDR3 has 18 residues. The germline V gene encodes CDR1 MDHEN and CDR2 SYDVKM. The CDR3 DNA sequence: TGTGCCAGCAGTTTAAGAAGAGGACAGGGGGGAATTGGTCAGCCCCAGCATTTT. This gives the protein CASSLRRGQGGIGQPQHF. The variable domain in full, completed from reference TRBV28 and TRBJ1-5, reads DVKVTQSSRYLVKRTGEKVFLECVQDMDHENMFWYRQDPGLGLRLIYFSYDVKMKEKGDIPEGYSVSREKKERFSLILESASTNQTSMYLCASSLRRGQGGIGQPQHFGDGTRLSIL.

The rearrangement joins TRBV5-4 to TRBJ2-5; 10 nucleotides align to TRBD1. Trimming at V came to 4 bases and at J to 5 bases, leaving 8 bases not matched to a gene. CDR1 is SGHNT and CDR2 is YYREEE in the germline V gene (reference sequence). This CDR3 comprises 15 residues. Here the CDR3 DNA reads TGTGCCAGCAGCATTCCGACAGGGGGCGTTGAGACCCAGTACTTC. Translated, it gives CASSIPTGGVETQYF.

This CDR3 is CASSDERDTQYF. The CDR3 DNA is TGTGCCAGCAGCGACGAAAGAGACACGCAGTATTTT. The chain has TRBV14 and TRBJ2-3, with unresolved D. Germline lookup yields CDR1 SGHDN and CDR2 FVKESK. Trimming stripped 5 bases from V and 9 bases from J, with 12 bases between. There are 12 residues in the CDR3. Together with reference TRBV14 and TRBJ2-3, the CDR3 gives the full variable domain: EAGVTQFPSHSVIEKGQTVTLRCDPISGHDNLYWYRRVMGKEIKFLLHFVKESKQDESGMPNNRFLAERTGGTYSTLKVQPAELEDSGVYFCASSDERDTQYFGPGTRLTVL.

The chain combines TRBV21-1 with TRBJ2-2; the table's D call of TRBD1 was not tested on the DNA. TRBV21-1 is shown as a pseudogene. The CDR3 spans 14 residues. The CDR3 DNA reads TGTGCCAGCAGCAAAAGGGGTAAAATCGGGGAGCTGTTTTTT. It yields the protein CASSKRGKIGELFF.

Regarding this clone: The sample holds other DNA sequences that translate to the same CDR3. The chain uses TRBV10-3 and TRBJ2-7; D uncertain. There are 13 residues in the CDR3. Germline V gives CDR1 ENHRY, CDR2 SYGVKD. The V and J ends lost 2 bases and 2 bases respectively, with 7 bases between them. The CDR3: CAISEGQPYEQYF. The CDR3, as DNA: TGTGCCATCAGTGAGGGTCAGCCCTACGAGCAGTACTTC.

The rearrangement joins TRBV28 to TRBJ1-4; D is possibly TRBD1 (5 bases). In germline, CDR1 is MDHEN, CDR2 SYDVKM. The CDR3 has 14 amino acids. Trimming left V 8 bases short and J 8 bases short, with 18 bases between. The CDR3: CASGDGRTGEKLFF. CDR3 sequence (DNA): TGTGCCAGCGGGGACGGGAGGACGGGAGAAAAACTGTTTTTT.

Note on this clone: Other DNA sequences of this sample code for an identical CDR3. This chain uses TRBV6-5 with TRBJ2-1; D remains unclear. Germline-derived CDR1 and CDR2 are MNHEY and SVGAGI. V lost 6 bases and J lost 7, with 7 bases in between. The CDR3 extends over 11 amino acids. The DNA for the CDR3 is TGTGCCAGCAGCCGCGCTAATGAGCAGTTCTTC. It encodes CASSRANEQFF.

This chain uses TRBV5-1 with TRBJ2-3, with D perhaps matching TRBD1 (5 bases). With 4 bases removed from V and 0 bases from J, the gap between germline ends came to 9 bases. Germline V gives CDR1 SGHRS, CDR2 YFSETQ. This CDR3 is 14 amino acids long. In DNA, the CDR3 is TGCGCCAGCAGCGGCCAGGGTAGCACAGATACGCAGTATTTT. Its protein is CASSGQGSTDTQYF.

This chain links TRBV11-2 with TRBJ1-6; maybe TRBD1 (6 bases). Germline V gene data show CDR1 as SGHAT and CDR2 as FQNNGV. The CDR3 totals 16 residues. V was cut by 2 bases and J by 12 bases, with 20 bases left in between. The CDR3: CASSLRGTGPEGPLHF. The CDR3 nucleotides read TGTGCCAGCAGCTTAAGGGGGACTGGCCCGGAGGGACCCCTCCACTTT.

The chain carries TRBV4-1 and TRBJ2-7; 8 bases align to TRBD1. J lost 0 bases, V lost 4 bases, and 8 bases had no gene match. The CDR3 contains 16 residues. Germline-derived CDR1 and CDR2 are MGHRA and YSYEKL. Written as DNA, the CDR3 is TGCGCCAGCAGCCGGAATGGACAGGGTAGCTCCTACGAGCAGTACTTC. Its protein product is CASSRNGQGSSYEQYF.

This chain uses TRBV25-1 with TRBJ1-1; a weak D match, TRBD1 (5 bases). CDR3 length: 13 residues. Trimming pared 8 bases from V and 4 bases from J, leaving 14 bases between. The V gene's germline CDR1 is MGHDK and CDR2 SYGVNS. The CDR3 protein is CASSWGGITEAFF. The CDR3 coding sequence is TGTGCCAGCTCTTGGGGGGGGATCACTGAAGCTTTCTTT.

This clone was recorded once. The rearrangement joins TRBV10-1 to TRBJ2-7; D might be TRBD1 or TRBD2, each matching 8 bases. The CDR3 totals 15 residues. The V gene's germline CDR1 is WNHNN and CDR2 SYGVQD (reference sequence). Trimming cost V 4 bases and J 7 bases, with 20 bases left between them. The CDR3: CASSVSGTGRVEQYF. The CDR3 nucleotides read TGCGCCAGCAGTGTTAGCGGGACAGGCCGTGTGGAGCAGTACTTC.

The V gene is TRBV5-1, the J gene TRBJ2-3; TRBD2 matches at 8 bases. This CDR3 region has 16 residues. V gave up 2 bases and J gave up 2 bases; unmatched junction bases: 7. The germline CDR1 and CDR2 sequences are SGHRS and YFSETQ. The CDR3 sequence is CASSFITGRDTDTQYF. The CDR3 nucleotides read TGCGCCAGCAGCTTTATTACCGGGAGGGACACAGATACGCAGTATTTT. The full variable domain, its missing parts supplied by reference TRBV5-1 and TRBJ2-3, is KAGVTQTPRYLIKTRGQQVTLSCSPISGHRSVSWYQQTPGQGLQFLFEYFSETQRNKGNFPGRFSGRQFSNSRSEMNVSTLELGDSALYLCASSFITGRDTDTQYFGPGTRLTVL.

V usage is TRBV30 and J usage is TRBJ1-2; the D gene is possibly TRBD1 (6 bases). Germline-derived CDR1 and CDR2 are GTSNPN and SVGIG (reference sequence). The CDR3 sequence is 13 residues long. Trimming cost V 0 bases and J 8 bases, with 13 bases left between them. Here the CDR3 reads CAWSVGGAEGYTF. In nucleotides, the CDR3 is TGTGCCTGGAGTGTAGGGGGGGCAGAAGGCTACACCTTC.

The chain is built from TRBV6-1 and TRBJ2-2; 7 bases are shared with TRBD1. Germline V lookup: CDR1 MNHNS, CDR2 SASEGT. This CDR3 has 17 residues. The ends lost 3 bases at V and 2 bases at J; junction bases unmatched: 9. This chain's CDR3 is CASSETGWWGNTGELFF. CDR3 coding DNA: TGTGCCAGCAGTGAGACAGGGTGGTGGGGAAACACCGGGGAGCTGTTTTTT.

A remark on this clone: Other nucleotide sequences from this sample produce the same CDR3. The V call is TRBV11-2, the J call TRBJ2-7; no clear D gene. Trimming took 0 bases from V and 0 from J, leaving 6 bases between them. Germline CDR1 reads SGHAT; CDR2 reads FQNNGV. The CDR3 is made up of 14 amino acids. In DNA, the CDR3 is TGTGCCAGCAGCTTAGACAGGAGCTCCTACGAGCAGTACTTC. Its protein product is CASSLDRSSYEQYF.

Comment on this clone: Other DNA sequences in the sample encode the same CDR3. The V and J genes are TRBV6-4 and TRBJ1-5; no reliable D call. The CDR3 has 13 residues. V lost 3 bases, J lost 6 bases, and 9 bases lay in between. Germline V gene sequence: CDR1 MRHNA, CDR2 SNTAGT. The CDR3 protein is CASSEEEGQPQHF. The CDR3 DNA sequence: TGTGCCAGCAGTGAGGAGGAAGGTCAGCCCCAGCATTTT.

The chain combines TRBV28 with TRBJ1-3; no reliable D call. This CDR3 comprises 11 residues. Germline V gene sequence: CDR1 MDHEN, CDR2 SYDVKM. V lost 6 bases and J lost 10, with 10 bases in between. Here the CDR3 reads CASSNWITIYF. CDR3 nucleotide sequence: TGTGCCAGCAGCAACTGGATAACCATATATTTT.

The V call is TRBV27, the J call TRBJ1-4, with D perhaps TRBD1 (5 bases). This CDR3 comprises 19 residues. Between the trimmed V and J ends, which lost 5 bases and 0 bases, there was a span of 22 bases. From germline, CDR1 is MNHEY and CDR2 SMNVEV (reference sequence). CDR3 sequence (DNA): TGTGCCAGCAGTCCGAGCCAGGGCGGGGGTTTTGCAACTAATGAAAAACTGTTTTTT. The encoded protein is CASSPSQGGGFATNEKLFF. The whole variable domain, filled in from reference TRBV27 and TRBJ1-4, reads EAQVTQNPRYLITVTGKKLTVTCSQNMNHEYMSWYRQDPGLGLRQIYYSMNVEVTDKGDVPEGYKVSRKEKRNFPLILESPSPNQTSLYFCASSPSQGGGFATNEKLFFGSGTQLSVL.

The genes are TRBV30 and TRBJ1-4, with 8 bases aligning to TRBD1. Trimming cost V 8 bases and J 4 bases; bases outside gene matches: 15. Germline V gene data show CDR1 as GTSNPN and CDR2 as SVGIG (reference sequence). CDR3 length equals 16 residues. This chain's CDR3 is CADKWGEGTGNEKLFF. The DNA for the CDR3 is TGTGCCGACAAGTGGGGGGAGGGGACAGGTAATGAAAAACTGTTTTTT.

The gene calls are TRBV19 and TRBJ1-1, with TRBD1 matching 7 bases. This CDR3 comprises 13 residues. The J segment lost 5 bases and the V segment lost 8 bases, leaving 8 bases of the junction unmatched. Germline V lookup: CDR1 LNHDA, CDR2 SQIVND (reference sequence). The chain's CDR3 is CASGDFRGTEAFF. CDR3 nucleotides: TGTGCCAGTGGCGATTTCAGGGGGACTGAAGCTTTCTTT.

This clone showed up just once. V gene TRBV6-5 combines with J gene TRBJ2-1, with TRBD2 matching 14 bases. Losses at the gene ends were 7 bases for V and 9 bases for J; bases not matched to a gene: 8. The germline CDR1 and CDR2 sequences are MNHEY and SVGAGI. This CDR3 region has 15 residues. DNA of the CDR3: TGTGCCAGCACCGGGACTAGCGGGAGCAGAGGTGAGCAGTTCTTC. Residues: CASTGTSGSRGEQFF.

The chain uses TRBV30 and TRBJ2-3; 8 nucleotides align to TRBD2. Trimming cost V 1 base and J 2 bases; bases outside gene matches: 5. The CDR3 length is 15 residues. Germline CDR1 and CDR2: GTSNPN and SVGIG (reference sequence). The DNA for the CDR3 is TGTGCCTGGAGTGAAAGGCGGGGGGTCACAGATACGCAGTATTTT. It codes for CAWSERRGVTDTQYF.